This T cell receptor beta chain derives from a study of identical twins. Each donor (without exception) was a healthy Caucasian. cDNA molecules carried unique molecular identifiers, and template switching added a universal primer site. In TCRdb, the 5' RACE reads were re-called with MiXCR into one record per CDR3 protein. The sample records 300,000 to 400,000 distinct CDR3 sequences, approximately 13% being singletons. Study-level findings and limits: Invariant populations such as MAIT and iNKT cells could partly muddle zero-insertion analyses.

The germline V gene encodes CDR1 DFQATT and CDR2 SNEGSKA (reference sequence). V lost 3 bases, J lost 4 bases, and 5 bases stayed unmatched. The CDR3 extends over 13 amino acids. Ten or more counts support this clonotype. What it binds is not known. These data are also associated with another study on yellow fever vaccine responses in identical twins. That paper states: After vaccination, twins' T cell response reportedly seemed partly convergent, partly personalized.

Sequencing was carried out using CD8+ T cells sorted from blood. The rearrangement uses TRBV20-1 and TRBJ2-5, with TRBD1 matching 7 bases. This clonotype was sampled from a woman between 18 and 29 years old in good health. CDR3 in DNA: TGCAGTGCTAGCTTTGGGACAGTAGAGACCCAGTACTTC. Protein sequence: CSASFGTVETQYF.